This is a list of T cell receptor beta chains from one sample in a study of early stage breast cancer tumors. Some clones are missing from TCRdb's copy, which holds only in-frame ones; the method was immunoSEQ multiplex PCR. Of fewer than 80,000 clones in the sample, over 80% were seen once. The specimen was blood. Receptor source: a person between 35 and 49 years old with breast cancer. Both conserved end residues are part of each CDR3. The D gene is left open where the match is weak. Some rows have no size entry. The others give once, few or many, or a class for an expanded clone.

TRBJ2-7 | NA | TRBD1 | TRBV27 | CASSLLRQGAVEQYF | TGTGCCAGCAGTTTACTAAGACAGGGGGCGGTCGAGCAGTACTTC
TRBJ1-2 | NA | TRBD1 | TRBV30 | CACKGQGDGYTF | TGTGCCTGTAAGGGACAGGGTGATGGCTACACCTTC
TRBJ2-7 | once | NA | TRBV30 | CAWSVPLGFKYEQYF | TGTGCCTGGAGTGTACCCCTGGGGTTCAAGTACGAGCAGTACTTC
TRBJ2-7 | few | NA | TRBV28 | CASSRTVRVTF | TGTGCCAGCAGTCGGACAGTCCGGGTAACCTTC
TRBJ2-3 | once | NA | TRBV6-5 | CASSPRAGTDTQYF | TGTGCCAGCAGTCCGAGGGCCGGGACAGATACGCAGTATTTT
TRBJ2-1 | once | TRBD2 | TRBV27 | CASSLGTSDYNEQFF | TGTGCCAGCAGTTTAGGGACTAGCGATTACAATGAGCAGTTCTTC
TRBJ1-2 | NA | NA | TRBV11-2 | CASSLVTDFNYGYTF | TGTGCCAGCAGCTTAGTAACAGACTTTAACTATGGCTACACCTTC
TRBJ2-5 | NA | NA | TRBV5-6 | CASSLWEQETQYF | TGTGCCAGCAGCTTGTGGGAACAAGAGACCCAGTACTTC
TRBJ1-1 | NA | NA | TRBV30 | CAWSVQPPRSTEAFF | TGTGCCTGGAGTGTACAGCCCCCTAGGAGCACTGAAGCTTTCTTT
TRBJ1-1 | few | TRBD1 | TRBV27 | CASSKGQANTEAFF | TGTGCCAGCAGTAAGGGACAGGCGAACACTGAAGCTTTCTTT
TRBJ1-5 | once | TRBD1 | TRBV28 | CASSAGQGRNQPQHF | TGTGCCAGCAGTGCGGGACAGGGGCGTAATCAGCCCCAGCATTTT
TRBJ2-7 | NA | TRBD2 | TRBV7-6 | CASSPSGRLNEQYF | TGTGCCAGCAGCCCTAGCGGGAGGTTAAACGAGCAGTACTTC
TRBJ2-1 | NA | NA | TRBV2 | CASSENTGSYNEQFF | TGTGCCAGCAGTGAAAACACCGGCTCCTACAATGAGCAGTTCTTC
TRBJ2-3 | NA | TRBD1 | TRBV18 | CASSQGQGIDTQYF | TGTGCCAGCTCCCAAGGACAGGGGATCGATACGCAGTATTTT
TRBJ2-2 | NA | NA | TRBV28 | CASSFTRPNTGELFF | TGTGCCAGCAGTTTCACCCGACCGAACACCGGGGAGCTGTTTTTT
TRBJ2-5 | once | NA | TRBV5-4 | CASSAEETQYF | TGTGCCAGCAGCGCGGAAGAGACCCAGTACTTC
TRBJ1-2 | NA | NA | TRBV7-2 | CASSLDWAGYTF | TGTGCCAGCAGCTTAGATTGGGCGGGCTACACCTTC
TRBJ2-1 | NA | NA | TRBV4-1 | CASSQTDRSYNEQFF | TGCGCCAGCAGCCAAACTGACAGATCCTACAATGAGCAGTTCTTC
TRBJ1-2 | NA | NA | TRBV30 | CAWSVVGVAGLNYGYTF | TGTGCCTGGAGTGTTGTGGGGGTGGCAGGGCTTAACTATGGCTACACCTTC
TRBJ2-7 | once | TRBD1 | TRBV27 | CASSSWDRENEQYF | TGTGCCAGCAGTTCTTGGGACAGGGAGAACGAGCAGTACTTC
TRBJ2-7 | NA | NA | TRBV19 | CASSVPGPRYEQYF | TGTGCCAGTAGTGTTCCCGGGCCCAGGTACGAGCAGTACTTC
TRBJ1-2 | NA | NA | TRBV29-1 | CSVEGGVRVYGYTF | TGCAGCGTTGAAGGTGGGGTGCGGGTCTATGGCTACACCTTC
TRBJ2-7 | NA | TRBD1 | TRBV6-5 | CASKGIGTGDYEQYF | TGTGCCAGCAAGGGGATCGGGACAGGAGACTACGAGCAGTACTTC